This is a list of T cell receptor beta chains from one sample in a study of blood T cell repertoires in COVID-19. TCRdb keeps only in-frame clones here, not all; method: immunoSEQ multiplex PCR. The profile shows roughly 280,000 clones, about 88% of them singletons. The sequencing input was peripheral blood. These receptors were collected from a man in his late teens or twenties with active or convalescent COVID-19. Both conserved end residues are part of each CDR3.

TRBJ1-1 TRBV7-2 CASSQIRGTHTEAFF
TRBJ2-3 TRBV5-1 CASTSHSGTDTQYF
TRBJ2-7 TRBV24-1 CATSAFQAGSYEQYF
TRBJ2-1 TRBV11-3 CASSARDRGPLGQFF
TRBJ2-3 TRBV7-3 CASSLSDFTDTQYF
TRBJ1-1 TRBV28 CASSLHQGSTEAFF
TRBJ1-6 TRBV6-4 CASSRDGNSPLHF
TRBJ1-2 TRBV7-2 CASSFLSGTGFAGYTF
TRBJ2-3 TRBV5-1 CASTNLAARADTQYF
TRBJ2-2 TRBV27 CASSLKAGGYSGELFF
TRBJ2-5 TRBV5-4 CASSLPLRGGQETQYF
TRBJ2-2 TRBV5-6 CASSGDNSNTGELFF
TRBJ2-5 TRBV19 CASSISPVKETQYF
TRBJ2-1 TRBV6-2/TRBV6-3 CASSTSGRNHEQFF